This T cell receptor beta chain was retrieved from a study of metastatic and nonmetastatic thyroid tumors. This CDR3 comprises 14 residues. Germline V gene sequence: CDR1 KGHDR, CDR2 SFDVKD. The V end was cut by 4 bases, the J end by 10 bases, with 16 bases between. Through MiXCR, TCRdb re-clonotyped the PCR reads. Among over 50,000 clones, 25% to 30% were seen once, and the ten largest hold approximately 15%. Study-wide results and caveats: Reported TCR beta diversity, measured in blood and tumor, was significantly higher for malignant thyroid tumors than for benign nodules.

Not a single patient had been given any form of treatment at any point before undergoing thyroid surgery. Turning to this clone: Its specificity is not known.

The sequence derives from a female donor with papillary thyroid cancer or a benign thyroid nodule (not recorded which). Some clones in this sample may be carry-over from other donors' samples. This chain links TRBV24-1 with TRBJ1-5; D is possibly TRBD1 (5 bases). The sample taken for sequencing was blood. The CDR3 protein is CATSDPWGVGPQHF. The CDR3 DNA follows: TGTGCCACCAGTGACCCCTGGGGGGTAGGCCCCCAGCATTTT.